This TCR beta chain was profiled in a study of blood T cell repertoires in COVID-19. The wider study: Acute and convalescent COVID-19 specimens originated in the United States, Italy and Spain. PBMCs, B-cell-depleted T cells, or T cells were the source of the cDNA or gDNA that made up the material.

As processed by the authors: Reference gene primer amplification in the assay estimated nucleated cell counts. Libraries were prepared by immunoSEQ multiplex PCR; TCRdb keeps only in-frame clonotypes and omits some of them. D and trimming were read from the DNA, whereas the V and J calls and clone size are those reported in that table. The sample includes approximately 190,000 clones, around four fifths of them seen just once. V lost 4 bases and J 4 bases, leaving 13 bases between the germline ends. The CDR3 contains 14 residues. Germline V lookup: CDR1 SNHLY, CDR2 FYNNEI. This clone was observed a single time.

The sequence came from a human donor in a cohort sampled during active COVID-19. The specimen was peripheral blood. This sequence joins TRBV2 and TRBJ1-1; TRBD1 is a possible D gene (5 bases). The CDR3 here is CASSALGGGTEAFF. CDR3 in DNA: TGTGCCAGCAGTGCCTTGGGGGGGGGCACTGAAGCTTTCTTT.